These 26 T cell receptor beta chains were all obtained from the same sample, sequenced in a study of regulatory dendritic cells for organ transplantation. Profiled with immunoSEQ multiplex PCR; TCRdb holds only in-frame clones, not every one. This sample has about 20,000 clones, with less than 80% found just once. Sorted T cells were CFSE-labeled and cultured approximately five days with allogeneic regulatory or mature dendritic cells at 1:10. These receptors lack a known antigen. The specimen was memory CD4+ T cells from blood cultured with regulatory dendritic cells. This sample's subset: CD45RO+ memory T cells. The receptors stem from a human donor in good health.

The count of this clone is one. V is TRBV18 and J is TRBJ2-1; no firm D call. V lost 3 bases and J 14 bases, leaving 20 bases between the germline ends. The germline gives CDR1 KGHSH, CDR2 LQKENI. The CDR3 has 14 amino acids. The CDR3 coding sequence is TGTGCCAGCTCACCCCCCGACCTACCCGCTATGAAGTTCTTC. This codes for CASSPPDLPAMKFF. Full variable domain (rest looked up from reference TRBV18 and TRBJ2-1): NAGVMQNPRHLVRRRGQEARLRCSPMKGHSHVYWYRQLPEEGLKFMVYLQKENIIDESGMPKERFSAEFPKEGPSILRIQQVVRGDSAAYFCASSPPDLPAMKFFGPGTRLTVL.

The chain joins TRBV11-2 to TRBJ2-7; maybe TRBD2 (7 bases). Deletions cut 6 bases from V and 2 bases from J, with 11 bases between. This CDR3 has 13 amino acids. From germline, CDR1 is SGHAT and CDR2 FQNNGV. CDR3 residues: CASRRGGTYEQYF. The DNA of the CDR3 is TGTGCCAGCAGAAGGGGGGGGACCTACGAGCAGTACTTC.

V gene TRBV30 combines with J gene TRBJ1-2; a possible D gene is TRBD1 (5 bases). V gave up 5 bases and J gave up 4 bases, with 8 bases separating them. Germline-derived CDR1 and CDR2 are GTSNPN and SVGIG (reference sequence). This CDR3 contains 11 residues. CDR3 protein: CAWDSLYGYTF. The CDR3 DNA sequence: TGTGCCTGGGACAGCCTCTATGGCTACACCTTC. The variable domain in full, with the rest retrieved from reference TRBV30 and TRBJ1-2, is SQTIHQWPATLVQPVGSPLSLECTVEGTSNPNLYWYRQAAGRGLQLLFYSVGIGQISSEVPQNLSASRPQDRQFILSSKKLLLSDSGFYLCAWDSLYGYTFGSGTRLTVV.

The chain combines TRBV9 with TRBJ2-1, with 7 bases aligning to TRBD1. V shed 3 bases, J shed 3 bases, and the junction held 6 bases outside the gene matches. CDR1 and CDR2 (germline): SGDLS, YYNGEE. This CDR3 is built from 15 residues. The CDR3 sequence is CASSARGQYYNEQFF. DNA for the CDR3: TGTGCCAGCAGCGCTAGGGGACAGTACTACAATGAGCAGTTCTTC.

The V gene is TRBV6-5, the J gene TRBJ2-5; 7 positions match TRBD1. J was trimmed by 5 bases and V by 4 bases; bases with no gene match: 7. The CDR3 has 14 amino acids. Germline V lookup: CDR1 MNHEY, CDR2 SVGAGI. The CDR3 bases are TGTGCCAGCAGTTCATTCGACAGGGCTGAGACCCAGTACTTC. Translating gives CASSSFDRAETQYF.

CDR3 nucleotide sequence: TGTGCCAGCAGCTTGGGGGTCCCGGGACACCTTGGTTCACCCCTCCACTTT. This translates into CASSLGVPGHLGSPLHF. The chain recombines TRBV5-4 with TRBJ1-6, with D perhaps TRBD1 (6 bases). This CDR3 contains 17 residues. V lost 0 bases to trimming and J lost 9 bases, with 19 bases between them. Per the germline V gene, CDR1 is SGHNT and CDR2 is YYREEE (reference sequence).

The chain couples TRBV7-2 to TRBJ2-7; TRBD1 is a possible D gene (5 bases). V shed 5 bases and J shed 2 bases, with 13 bases lying between them. The V gene's germline CDR1 is SGHTA and CDR2 FQGNSA. The CDR3 runs 14 residues. The CDR3 is CASSPRTQAYEQYF. The CDR3 region has the DNA TGTGCCAGCAGCCCCCGGACACAAGCCTACGAGCAGTACTTC.

The gene calls are TRBV27 and TRBJ2-2; D gene uncertain. The CDR3 covers 16 residues. Per germline, CDR1 MNHEY and CDR2 SMNVEV (reference sequence). V lost 2 bases, J lost 4 bases, and 14 bases lay in between. The CDR3 DNA reads TGTGCCAGCAGTTTACCTAGTGTGGGCAGCACCGGGGAGCTGTTTTTT. Its protein product is CASSLPSVGSTGELFF.

This chain joins TRBV7-2 and TRBJ1-5, with TRBD1 matching over 7 bases. The V and J ends lost 5 bases and 4 bases, in that order; junction bases with no gene match: 2. The CDR3 is 13 amino acids. Germline loops: CDR1 SGHTA, CDR2 FQGNSA. The CDR3 DNA sequence: TGTGCCAGCAGCGCCAGGGGGAATCAGCCCCAGCATTTT. Translated, it gives CASSARGNQPQHF.

The V call is TRBV4-1, the J call TRBJ2-1; TRBD2 aligns across 8 bases. CDR1 MGHRA and CDR2 YSYEKL come from the germline V gene. The CDR3 has 18 amino acids. V shed 1 base, J shed 4 bases, and the junction held 12 bases outside the gene matches. CDR3 nucleotide sequence: TGCGCCAGCAGCCAAGTTTTGGGGCGACGGGGGGGGTACAATGAGCAGTTCTTC. Translated: CASSQVLGRRGGYNEQFF.

V and J are TRBV6-5 and TRBJ1-1, with unresolved D. CDR3 length: 14 amino acids. Between the trimmed V and J ends, which lost 6 bases and 10 bases, there was a span of 21 bases. Germline loops: CDR1 MNHEY, CDR2 SVGAGI. The CDR3 reads CASSQQRTGPRAFF. The CDR3 DNA reads as TGTGCCAGCAGCCAACAGCGGACGGGCCCTCGAGCTTTCTTT.

The chain recombines TRBV7-3 with TRBJ2-6, with D hard to call. Trimming pared 1 base from V and 0 bases from J, leaving 7 bases between. Per the germline V gene, CDR1 is SGHTA and CDR2 is FQGTGA. CDR3 length: 16 residues. The CDR3 region has the DNA TGTGCCAGCAGCTTAAGGCCAGCCTCTGGGGCCAACGTCCTGACTTTC. The encoded protein is CASSLRPASGANVLTF.

The V gene is TRBV10-3, the J gene TRBJ2-2, with D maybe TRBD2 (5 bases). This CDR3 has 13 residues. Trimming left V 8 bases short and J 1 base short, with 8 bases between. Germline V lookup: CDR1 ENHRY, CDR2 SYGVKD. CDR3 in DNA: TGTGCCATCGCAGGAGGGAACACCGGGGAGCTGTTTTTT. This gives the protein CAIAGGNTGELFF.

This sequence joins TRBV28 and TRBJ2-7; D perhaps matches TRBD1 (5 bases). The germline CDR1 and CDR2 sequences are MDHEN and SYDVKM. With 5 bases removed from V and 2 bases from J, the gap between germline ends came to 19 bases. The CDR3 length is 16 residues. In DNA, the CDR3 is TGTGCCAGCAGTCCGGTAGGGGCAGGCGACCCCTACGAGCAGTACTTC. It encodes CASSPVGAGDPYEQYF.

V usage is TRBV6-6 and J usage is TRBJ1-1; maybe TRBD1 (5 bases). With 5 bases removed from V and 3 bases from J, the gap between germline ends came to 16 bases. This CDR3 has 15 residues. Germline V lookup: CDR1 MNHNY, CDR2 SVGAGI (reference sequence). Here the CDR3 DNA reads TGTGCCAGCAGTCCGACGGGGCGGCCTCACACTGAAGCTTTCTTT. The encoded protein is CASSPTGRPHTEAFF.

This chain links TRBV7-2 with TRBJ2-3; tentative D call: TRBD2 (5 bases). The CDR3 loop spans 14 amino acids. CDR1 and CDR2 (germline): SGHTA, FQGNSA. Trimming stripped 3 bases from V and 4 bases from J, with 11 bases between. The CDR3 sequence is CASSFGRRADTQYF. The CDR3 DNA follows: TGTGCCAGCAGCTTCGGGCGGCGGGCAGATACGCAGTATTTT.

This rearrangement joins TRBV9 to TRBJ1-1; perhaps TRBD1 as D (5 bases). Trimming left V 0 bases short and J 1 base short, with 13 bases between. Germline lookup yields CDR1 SGDLS and CDR2 YYNGEE. The CDR3 extends over 16 amino acids. CDR3 amino acids: CASSVGAQGSNTEAFF. DNA of the CDR3: TGTGCCAGCAGCGTAGGGGCGCAGGGATCGAACACTGAAGCTTTCTTT.

The CDR3 DNA sequence: TGTGCCAGCAGCTTGAACAGGGTGGGTGGCTACACCTTC. It yields the protein CASSLNRVGGYTF. The chain has TRBV5-6 and TRBJ1-2, with D perhaps TRBD1 (6 bases). V was trimmed by 1 base and J by 7 bases, leaving 11 bases between them. The CDR3 spans 13 residues. The germline gives CDR1 SGHDT, CDR2 YYEEEE.

This clone was counted only a few times. The chain recombines TRBV7-2 with TRBJ2-7; no clear D. V was trimmed by 5 bases and J by 3 bases, leaving 8 bases between them. The CDR3 covers 12 residues. CDR1 and CDR2 from the germline V gene are SGHTA and FQGNSA. The CDR3: CASSISNYEQYF. The CDR3, as DNA: TGTGCCAGCAGCATCTCTAACTACGAGCAGTACTTC.

V is TRBV30 and J is TRBJ1-4, with a tentative D call TRBD1 (6 bases). Between the trimmed V and J ends, which lost 1 base and 6 bases, there was a span of 9 bases. The CDR3 runs to 13 residues. From germline, CDR1 is GTSNPN and CDR2 SVGIG (reference sequence). The CDR3 protein is CAWSGGGDEKLFF. In DNA, the CDR3 is TGTGCCTGGAGTGGAGGGGGGGATGAAAAACTGTTTTTT.

Note on this clone: Other DNA sequences from this sample encode an identical CDR3 as well. The V gene is TRBV7-2, the J gene TRBJ2-1, with 9 bases matching TRBD1. The CDR3 runs to 16 residues. In germline, CDR1 is SGHTA, CDR2 FQGNSA. V shed 3 bases, J shed 12 bases, and the junction held 15 bases outside the gene matches. The CDR3 nucleotides read TGTGCCAGCAGCTTTAGTTGGGACAGGGTAAACGGCAGGCAGTTCTTC. Its protein is CASSFSWDRVNGRQFF.

This chain joins TRBV23-1 and TRBJ1-4, with 8 bases lining up with TRBD1. TRBV23-1 is marked as an open reading frame, function uncertain. This CDR3 contains 14 residues. Unmatched junction bases numbered 4, after V lost 2 bases and J lost 8 bases. The CDR3 is CASSQGQGREKLFF. Written as DNA, the CDR3 is TGCGCCAGCAGTCAAGGACAGGGAAGAGAAAAACTGTTTTTT.

This clone was recorded a few times. The genes are TRBV5-6 and TRBJ1-5; no clear D. This CDR3 has 13 residues. In germline, CDR1 is SGHDT, CDR2 YYEEEE. The V and J ends lost 1 base and 4 bases respectively, with 6 bases between them. The chain's CDR3 is CASSLTRNQPQHF. CDR3 sequence (DNA): TGTGCCAGCAGCTTGACGAGGAATCAGCCCCAGCATTTT.

This clone is medium-sized by share. The chain carries TRBV7-9 and TRBJ1-2, with D perhaps TRBD1 (6 bases). The CDR3 has 12 residues. The V gene lost 3 bases and the J gene lost 7 bases, with 9 bases spanning the gap. The germline V gene has CDR1 SEHNR and CDR2 FQNEAQ (reference sequence). The DNA of the CDR3 is TGTGCCAGCAGCTTGGAGACAGGTGGCTACACCTTC. Translation gives CASSLETGGYTF.

The J gene is TRBJ1-2, the V gene TRBV6-5; D is possibly TRBD1 (5 bases). V dropped 3 bases and J dropped 4 bases, with 15 bases sitting between them. CDR1 is MNHEY, CDR2 SVGAGI, per germline. This CDR3 has 15 amino acids. CDR3 DNA sequence: TGTGCCAGCAGTTATTCAGGATCGAGGGGCTATGGCTACACCTTC. Encoded protein: CASSYSGSRGYGYTF.

The V gene is TRBV2, the J gene TRBJ2-1, with TRBD2 as a possible D gene (7 bases). V was shortened by 7 bases and J by 0 bases, with 13 bases between the two germline ends. Germline assignment: CDR1 SNHLY and CDR2 FYNNEI. The CDR3 is 15 amino acids. The CDR3 is CASTRGQSSYNEQFF. The CDR3 coding sequence is TGTGCCAGCACGCGGGGGCAGAGCTCCTACAATGAGCAGTTCTTC.